The clone carrying this T cell receptor (beta chain) was recorded a few times. Antigen: not known. The CDR3 totals 15 residues. The V end lost 3 bases, the J end lost 1 base, and 10 bases lay between the germline ends. Germline CDR1 and CDR2: SGHAT and FQNNGV. The data were obtained in a study of blood T cells in healthy people across ages. Study conclusions and caveats: Long-lived donors exceeded aged donors in naive CD4+ cells and diversity. CMV status of donors was not determined, possibly confounding expanded clonotype changes.

Then a second PCR, running about 6 to 12 cycles, was carried out with a sample-barcoded 5' primer and a J-beta primer mix. TCRdb fed the 5' RACE reads into MiXCR, producing one record per CDR3 protein. The sample yields around 1,600,000 distinct CDR3 sequences, about 45% seen once. Donor samples were obtained from healthy Caucasian individuals from Russia, aged 6 to 90. The authors extracted at least 6 micrograms of total RNA per sample. The rearrangement links TRBV11-2 to TRBJ2-1; D not resolved. Sequences were obtained from blood. The origin of this receptor is a woman under 30 in good health. The CDR3 DNA is TGTGCCAGCAGCTTGGGCTTTCCGTCCTACAATGAGCAGTTCTTC. It translates to CASSLGFPSYNEQFF.